The subject of this entry is one TCR beta chain. This specimen comes from a study of Ad26.COV2.S vaccination and SARS-CoV-2 variants. About the research overall: Donor joined the COV1001 Ad26.COV2.S trial arm.

Trimming cost V 5 bases and J 6 bases, with 13 bases left between them. Germline V CDR1 and CDR2: SGHTA, FQGTGA. The CDR3 sequence is 13 residues long. Only in-frame clones appear in the TCRdb table, and some are missing; sequencing was by immunoSEQ multiplex PCR. Here the sample spans hundreds of thousands of clones, around 92% being singletons. The sample's treatment: 15 to 20 received Ad26.COV2.S at low or high dose, single or two shots; roughly five received placebo; per-sample allocation not given. The study sampled participants on day 63 after the first vaccine or placebo injection. The vaccine antigen was prefusion-stabilized Wuhan SARS-CoV-2 spike.

The TCR sequence derives from a person aged 18-65 years who received the Ad26.COV2.S COVID-19 vaccine or a placebo. The chain has TRBV7-3 and TRBJ1-1, with unresolved D. Sample: peripheral blood, taken in a trial of Ad26.COV2.S vaccine versus placebo. This CDR3 reads CASSTHYGAEAFF. CDR3 coding DNA: TGTGCCAGCAGCACACACTACGGGGCTGAAGCTTTCTTT.